The 30 T cell receptor beta chains reported below all come from one sample, sequenced in a study of identical twins. Via MiXCR, TCRdb re-called the 5' RACE reads, giving one row per CDR3 protein. The repertoire has 200,000 to 250,000 distinct CDR3 sequences, 12% of them found once; the top ten carry about 3.9%. The same sample was also studied in work on yellow fever vaccine responses in identical twins.

The sample was memory (CD45RO+) T cells sorted from blood. The origin of the receptors is a woman under 30 in good health.

The chain is built from TRBV20-1 and TRBJ2-3; D is perhaps TRBD2 (5 bases). There are 10 residues in the CDR3. Germline V gives CDR1 DFQATT, CDR2 SNEGSKA (reference sequence). The chain's CDR3 is CRGAGDTQYF. The CDR3 DNA follows: TGCAGGGGAGCTGGCGATACGCAGTATTTT.

This clonotype was counted at least ten times. Compared with germline, one end of the junction differs, possibly owing to a read error. J is TRBJ2-1 and V is TRBV5-1; 11 bases match TRBD2. CDR1 and CDR2 from the germline V gene are SGHRS and YFSETQ. The CDR3 is 16 amino acids. The CDR3 sequence is CASSPLAGGSYNEQFF. The CDR3 coding sequence is TGTGCCAGCAGCCCGCTAGCGGGAGGCTCCTACAATGAGCAGTTCTTC.

This clonotype was observed many times. The V call is TRBV5-8, the J call TRBJ2-7; D may match TRBD1 or TRBD2 (6 bases each). Per germline, CDR1 SGHTS and CDR2 YDEGEE. V was cut by 0 bases and J by 4 bases, with 14 bases left in between. This CDR3 spans 15 amino acids. The DNA for the CDR3 is TGTGCCAGCAGCTTGGTCAGCGGAGGGGGGTACGAGCAGTACTTC. Its translation: CASSLVSGGGYEQYF.

This chain connects TRBV29-1 to TRBJ2-7; 8 nucleotides align to TRBD1. The CDR3 consists of 15 residues. Germline trimming cut 4 bases from V and 1 base from J; bases unmatched to any gene: 9. Germline V CDR1 and CDR2: SQVTM, ANQGSEA. The CDR3 nucleotides are TGCAGCGTTGCAAGACAGGGGACGGGGTCCTACGAGCAGTACTTC. Its translation: CSVARQGTGSYEQYF.

V is TRBV5-1 and J is TRBJ2-5, with no clear D. The V gene's germline CDR1 is SGHRS and CDR2 YFSETQ. Trimming pared 4 bases from V and 2 bases from J, leaving 15 bases between. The CDR3 extends over 15 amino acids. CDR3 loop: CASSDFGSPQETQYF. CDR3 DNA: TGCGCCAGCAGCGACTTTGGTAGCCCACAAGAGACCCAGTACTTC.

This clonotype was counted only a few times. The chain recombines TRBV21-1 with TRBJ2-1; the table calls TRBD2, which could not be checked here. TRBV21-1 is described as a pseudogene. The CDR3 has 14 amino acids. CDR3 coding DNA: TGTGCCAGCAGCAAAAAGCGGGGGGGGAATGAGCAGTTCTTC. It translates to CASSKKRGGNEQFF.

The V call is TRBV28, the J call TRBJ2-7; D is possibly TRBD2 (5 bases). Trimming stripped 2 bases from V and 7 bases from J, with 15 bases between. This CDR3 has 14 amino acids. Germline V lookup: CDR1 MDHEN, CDR2 SYDVKM. The CDR3 nucleotides read TGTGCCAGCAGTTTAGTTCTAGGACTGGGGGAGCAGTACTTC. Protein sequence: CASSLVLGLGEQYF.

V and J are TRBV11-2 and TRBJ2-1; D remains ambiguous. V was trimmed by 1 base and J by 9 bases, leaving 10 bases between them. CDR1 and CDR2 (germline): SGHAT, FQNNGV. This CDR3 comprises 13 residues. CDR3 protein: CASSLVVMGEQFF. The CDR3 DNA follows: TGTGCCAGCAGCTTAGTCGTAATGGGTGAGCAGTTCTTC.

In its sample, this clonotype was seen a few times. The gene calls are TRBV7-3 and TRBJ2-3; a possible D gene is TRBD1 (6 bases). V gave up 5 bases and J gave up 0 bases, with 9 bases separating them. The CDR3 totals 14 residues. Looked up from germline, CDR1 is SGHTA and CDR2 is FQGTGA. CDR3 region: CASSIQGSTDTQYF. The DNA for the CDR3 is TGTGCCAGCAGCATACAGGGTAGCACAGATACGCAGTATTTT.

The chain is built from TRBV20-1 and TRBJ2-5, with 12 nucleotides matching TRBD2. V lost 4 bases, J lost 4 bases, and 1 base stayed unmatched. CDR3 length: 13 amino acids. Per the germline V gene, CDR1 is DFQATT and CDR2 is SNEGSKA (reference sequence). CDR3 region: CSAKGLAGETQYF. DNA of the CDR3: TGCAGTGCTAAGGGACTAGCGGGAGAGACCCAGTACTTC.

This clonotype was seen a handful of times. The gene calls are TRBV6-2 or TRBV6-3 and TRBJ2-1; 8 nucleotides match TRBD1. J was trimmed by 4 bases and V by 5 bases; bases with no gene match: 7. CDR1 is MNHEY and CDR2 is SVGEGT in the germline V gene. This CDR3 has 15 residues. This CDR3 is CASSHGTGEYNEQFF. Written as DNA, the CDR3 is TGTGCCAGCAGTCACGGGACAGGAGAATACAATGAGCAGTTCTTC.

This clonotype was picked up many times. The chain uses TRBV20-1 and TRBJ2-2; D may correspond to TRBD1 or TRBD2 (5 bases each). Germline CDR1 reads DFQATT; CDR2 reads SNEGSKA (reference sequence). V lost 1 base and J 5 bases, leaving 8 bases between the germline ends. The CDR3 contains 13 residues. CDR3: CSARGGATGELFF. The CDR3 DNA reads TGCAGTGCTAGAGGAGGGGCGACCGGGGAGCTGTTTTTT.

The chain joins TRBV4-3 to TRBJ1-1; TRBD1 agrees at 7 bases. The germline V gene encodes CDR1 LGHNA and CDR2 YSLEER. V dropped 0 bases and J dropped 8; count of bases not matched to a gene: 9. The CDR3 consists of 15 residues. CDR3 DNA sequence: TGCGCCAGCAGCCAAGATGGGCCAGGGGGTTACGAAGCTTTCTTT. Its translation is CASSQDGPGGYEAFF.

The chain links TRBV27 to TRBJ2-7, with 7 bases identical to TRBD1. Germline V gene sequence: CDR1 MNHEY, CDR2 SMNVEV (reference sequence). This CDR3 has 16 amino acids. J lost 1 base, V lost 3 bases, and 9 bases had no gene match. The CDR3 DNA reads as TGTGCCAGCAGTTTTCTTACAGGGGCCCCTTCCTACGAGCAGTACTTC. Residues: CASSFLTGAPSYEQYF.

The sample holds a few counts of this clonotype. This chain joins TRBV12-3 or TRBV12-4 and TRBJ2-7; no clear D gene. The CDR3 is made up of 13 amino acids. The V end was cut by 8 bases, the J end by 6 bases, with 17 bases between. CDR3 in DNA: TGTGCCAGCCGAACCCACCCTAGTCTCGAGCAGTACTTC. Protein product: CASRTHPSLEQYF.

This clonotype was counted a few times. The chain joins TRBV4-3 to TRBJ1-2; no reliable D call. Germline loops: CDR1 LGHNA, CDR2 YSLEER. There are 15 residues in the CDR3. V lost 0 bases to trimming and J lost 4 bases, with 12 bases between them. In nucleotides, the CDR3 is TGCGCCAGCAGCCAAGATATTCAGGCATCCTATGGCTACACCTTC. Encoded protein: CASSQDIQASYGYTF.

This clonotype showed up just a few times. This chain uses TRBV28 with TRBJ2-5; D ambiguous. Germline V gene sequence: CDR1 MDHEN, CDR2 SYDVKM. CDR3 size: 14 residues. Trimming removed 6 bases from V and 2 bases from J, with 13 bases in between. CDR3 loop: CASRSGGLQETQYF. For the CDR3, the DNA is TGTGCCAGCAGATCCGGCGGCCTTCAAGAGACCCAGTACTTC. The full variable domain, in which reference TRBV28 and TRBJ2-5 provide the parts outside the CDR3, is DVKVTQSSRYLVKRTGEKVFLECVQDMDHENMFWYRQDPGLGLRLIYFSYDVKMKEKGDIPEGYSVSREKKERFSLILESASTNQTSMYLCASRSGGLQETQYFGPGTRLLVL.

The rearrangement joins TRBV2 to TRBJ2-7; 7 bases fit TRBD1. The length of the CDR3 is 14 residues. Losses at the gene ends were 3 bases for V and 3 bases for J; bases not matched to a gene: 5. CDR1 SNHLY and CDR2 FYNNEI come from the germline V gene. The CDR3, as DNA: TGTGCCAGCAGTGAGACAGGGATTCTCTACGAGCAGTACTTC. Protein product: CASSETGILYEQYF.

The chain combines TRBV3-1 with TRBJ2-1, with a tentative D call TRBD1 (6 bases). This CDR3 is built from 15 residues. V lost 1 base to trimming and J lost 6 bases, with 13 bases between them. The V gene's germline CDR1 is LGHDT and CDR2 YNNKEL (reference sequence). The CDR3 spells CASSQGVGAINEQFF. The DNA of the CDR3 is TGTGCCAGCAGCCAAGGTGTGGGGGCAATCAATGAGCAGTTCTTC.

This clonotype was recorded a few times. The chain has TRBV15 and TRBJ2-3; maybe TRBD1 (6 bases). The V gene lost 1 base and the J gene lost 2 bases, with 16 bases spanning the gap. Looked up from germline, CDR1 is LNHNV and CDR2 is YYDKDF (reference sequence). CDR3 size: 17 residues. CDR3 loop: CATSRGTPGGTTDTQYF. In nucleotides, the CDR3 is TGTGCCACCAGCAGAGGAACCCCTGGGGGCACCACAGATACGCAGTATTTT.

This clonotype showed up many times. This sequence joins TRBV20-1 and TRBJ1-4, with 7 bases aligning to TRBD1. CDR1 is DFQATT and CDR2 is SNEGSKA in the germline V gene (reference sequence). V shed 4 bases, J shed 0 bases, and the junction held 8 bases outside the gene matches. CDR3 length: 16 residues. The CDR3 DNA reads as TGCAGTGCTATGGGACAGCAAGGAGCAACTAATGAAAAACTGTTTTTT. The encoded protein is CSAMGQQGATNEKLFF.

This clonotype was recorded at least ten times. This chain connects TRBV6-2 or TRBV6-3 to TRBJ2-3; D possibly matches TRBD1 or TRBD2 (5 bases each). V was shortened by 6 bases and J by 0 bases, with 13 bases between the two germline ends. The germline CDR1 and CDR2 sequences are MNHEY and SVGEGT. The CDR3 sequence is 15 residues long. The CDR3 loop is CASSPGTSSTDTQYF. DNA of the CDR3: TGTGCCAGCAGCCCCGGGACCAGCAGCACAGATACGCAGTATTTT.

The CDR3 reads CASSTYRVKEAFF. The CDR3 DNA is TGTGCCAGCAGTACCTACAGGGTAAAGGAAGCTTTCTTT. This chain links TRBV28 with TRBJ1-1; D is possibly TRBD1 (6 bases). The length of the CDR3 is 13 residues. From germline, CDR1 is MDHEN and CDR2 SYDVKM. The germline V and J ends were trimmed by 5 bases and 8 bases, with 15 bases remaining between them.

V is TRBV4-3 and J is TRBJ2-3; D might be TRBD1 (5 bases). CDR1 is LGHNA and CDR2 is YSLEER in the germline V gene. The CDR3 runs to 15 residues. The V and J ends lost 0 bases and 3 bases respectively, with 10 bases between them. The CDR3 region is CASSQDFGATDTQYF. The CDR3 DNA follows: TGCGCCAGCAGCCAAGATTTTGGGGCGACAGATACGCAGTATTTT.

The gene calls are TRBV3-1 and TRBJ2-5, with TRBD1 identical over 11 bases. This CDR3 is 16 amino acids long. From germline, CDR1 is LGHDT and CDR2 YNNKEL (reference sequence). After removal of 4 bases from V and 4 bases from J, the junction contained 8 bases not matched to a gene. The CDR3 region has the DNA TGTGCCAGCAGCCGCCGGACAGGGGGCGAAGGAGAGACCCAGTACTTC. Its translation: CASSRRTGGEGETQYF.

The chain employs TRBV7-6 and TRBJ1-2; D gene ambiguous. The CDR3 covers 15 residues. Trimming pared 6 bases from V and 0 bases from J, leaving 14 bases between. The germline gives CDR1 SGHVS, CDR2 FNYEAQ. The CDR3 DNA reads TGTGCCAGCAGTTTTACCCCGGGATCTAACTATGGCTACACCTTC. This gives the protein CASSFTPGSNYGYTF.

The gene calls are TRBV2 and TRBJ2-5; tentative D call: TRBD2 (6 bases). CDR1 and CDR2 (germline): SNHLY, FYNNEI. Trimming left V 0 bases short and J 7 bases short, with 9 bases between. The CDR3 has 13 amino acids. The CDR3 coding sequence is TGTGCCAGCAGTGAAGCGATGGGGGGGACCCAGTACTTC. This encodes CASSEAMGGTQYF.

This clonotype was seen just once. This chain connects TRBV27 to TRBJ2-6; 13 bases are shared with TRBD2. This CDR3 region has 17 residues. Germline V gene sequence: CDR1 MNHEY, CDR2 SMNVEV (reference sequence). V trimming: 3 bases; J trimming: 2 bases; junction bases outside the gene matches: 1. This CDR3 is CASSFTSGRAGANVLTF. CDR3 coding DNA: TGTGCCAGCAGTTTTACTAGCGGGAGGGCTGGGGCCAACGTCCTGACTTTC.

This clonotype was seen a few times. The CDR3 DNA follows: TGCAGTGCTAGAGACATAACGGCGGGAAGGAACATTCAGTACTTC. Its translation: CSARDITAGRNIQYF. This chain uses TRBV20-1 with TRBJ2-4; a weak D match, TRBD2 (6 bases). V lost 0 bases and J 7 bases, leaving 16 bases between the germline ends. Germline loops: CDR1 DFQATT, CDR2 SNEGSKA (reference sequence). The CDR3 has 15 residues.

This clonotype was counted a few times. CDR3 sequence: CASTLGAGTYEQYF. CDR3 bases: TGTGCCAGCACCCTCGGGGCAGGGACCTACGAGCAGTACTTC. The genes are TRBV12-3 or TRBV12-4 and TRBJ2-7, with D perhaps being TRBD1 or TRBD2 (5 bases each). CDR3 size: 14 residues. V was clipped by 7 bases and J by 2 bases, with 15 bases between them.